This T cell receptor beta chain was sequenced for a study of cytomegalovirus exposure and HLA in healthy donors. CDR1 is SGHRS, CDR2 YFSETQ, per germline. Trimming removed 3 bases from V and 4 bases from J, with 22 bases in between. CDR3 length: 18 amino acids. PCR involved 60 Vbeta and 13 Jbeta primers. Assay: immunoSEQ multiplex PCR; the TCRdb copy retains only in-frame clones and omits some. The sample records about 170,000 clones, roughly 67% being singletons. The J gene is TRBJ2-2, the V gene TRBV5-1, with a possible D match to TRBD1 (6 bases). Sequenced material: PBMCs. The origin of this receptor is a woman aged 18-29 years in good health and CMV-seropositive. CDR3 in DNA: TGCGCCAGCAGCTACCTACCCGGGGACACTTCTTCCACCGGGGAGCTGTTTTTT. It codes for CASSYLPGDTSSTGELFF.